Sequencing of this TCR beta chain was carried out in a study of shared T cell receptors in the human thymus. The CDR3 consists of 15 residues. Germline CDR1 reads SGHVS; CDR2 reads FQNEAQ. V gave up 7 bases and J gave up 1 base, with 14 bases separating them. Assay used: immunoSEQ multiplex PCR; TCRdb lists only in-frame clones, some missing. The sample has under 700,000 clones, approximately 78% seen once; the top ten hold about 0.013%. The data also belong to a second study, concerning human thymus T cells.

The sample was thymocytes. This sequence originates from a boy less than two years old with a congenital heart defect. The chain recombines TRBV7-8 with TRBJ2-1; tentative D call: TRBD2 (6 bases). As DNA, the CDR3 is TGTGCCAGCAACCCCAGGCGGGGATCCTACAATGAGCAGTTCTTC. Its protein is CASNPRRGSYNEQFF.